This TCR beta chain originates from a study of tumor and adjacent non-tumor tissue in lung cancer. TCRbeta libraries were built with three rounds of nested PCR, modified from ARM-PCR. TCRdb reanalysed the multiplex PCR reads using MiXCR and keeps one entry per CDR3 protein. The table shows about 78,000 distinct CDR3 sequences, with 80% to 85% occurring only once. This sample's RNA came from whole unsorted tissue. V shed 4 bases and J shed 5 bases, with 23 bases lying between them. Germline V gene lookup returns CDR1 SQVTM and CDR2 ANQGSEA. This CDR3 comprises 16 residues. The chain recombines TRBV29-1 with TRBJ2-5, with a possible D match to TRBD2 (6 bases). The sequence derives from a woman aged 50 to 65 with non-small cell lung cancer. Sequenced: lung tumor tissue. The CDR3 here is CSVAGGSRKVGETQYF. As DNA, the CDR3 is TGCAGCGTTGCCGGGGGTAGCAGGAAAGTTGGGGAGACCCAGTACTTC.